Following are 31 T cell receptor beta chains from one sample sequenced in a study of cytomegalovirus exposure and HLA in healthy donors. The PCR ran on 60 Vbeta and 13 Jbeta primers. Measured with immunoSEQ multiplex PCR; TCRdb has only the in-frame clones, and not every one. The sample consists of around 85,000 clones, roughly 77% of them appearing once. Material: PBMCs. All receptors derive from a man in his 60s in good health and CMV-seronegative.

This clone was found a few times. CDR3 DNA: TGTGCCAGCAGCGACACTTATGGCTACACCTTC. This encodes CASSDTYGYTF. This chain connects TRBV10-3 to TRBJ1-2; D gene unclear. The V gene lost 10 bases and the J gene lost 5 bases, with 11 bases spanning the gap. This CDR3 comprises 11 residues. Germline V lookup: CDR1 ENHRY, CDR2 SYGVKD.

This clone was seen once. The chain uses TRBV15 and TRBJ2-3; possible D gene TRBD2, 5 bases. Germline V gene sequence: CDR1 LNHNV, CDR2 YYDKDF (reference sequence). There are 13 residues in the CDR3. Between the trimmed V and J ends, which lost 0 bases and 4 bases, there was a span of 5 bases. The CDR3: CATSRDGADTQYF. DNA for the CDR3: TGTGCCACCAGCAGAGACGGGGCAGATACGCAGTATTTT. Based on the CDR3 plus reference TRBV15 and TRBJ2-3, the full variable domain is DAMVIQNPRYQVTQFGKPVTLSCSQTLNHNVMYWYQQKSSQAPKLLFHYYDKDFNNEADTPDNFQSRRPNTSFCFLDIRSPGLGDTAMYLCATSRDGADTQYFGPGTRLTVL.

This clone was detected a few times. This chain links TRBV11-2 with TRBJ1-4, with a tentative D call TRBD1 (5 bases). The ends were cut back, 5 bases at V and 8 bases at J, with 9 bases in the middle. The CDR3 has 12 amino acids. CDR1 SGHAT and CDR2 FQNNGV come from the germline V gene. CDR3 loop: CASSLGGEKLFF. The CDR3 DNA reads TGTGCCAGCAGCCTGGGGGGGGAAAAACTGTTTTTT.

V and J are TRBV5-1 and TRBJ1-2; 12 nucleotides agree with TRBD1. V shed 4 bases, J shed 1 base, and the junction held 5 bases outside the gene matches. Germline CDR1 and CDR2: SGHRS and YFSETQ. The CDR3 sequence is 16 residues long. CDR3 nucleotide sequence: TGCGCCAGCAGCCCAGGGACAGGGGGCTTTAACTATGGCTACACCTTC. This encodes CASSPGTGGFNYGYTF.

The genes are TRBV4-2 and TRBJ2-1, with TRBD1 as a possible D gene (8 bases). The CDR3 totals 20 residues. V was shortened by 4 bases and J by 8 bases, with 33 bases between the two germline ends. Germline CDR1 reads LGHNA; CDR2 reads YNFKEQ. DNA of the CDR3: TGTGCCAGCAGCCGAAGGGGGCCAGGGGGCCAACGGGGGGCGGGGTATGAGCAGTTCTTC. This sequence encodes CASSRRGPGGQRGAGYEQFF.

V and J are TRBV6-5 and TRBJ1-1; a possible D gene is TRBD1 (5 bases). Germline loops: CDR1 MNHEY, CDR2 SVGAGI. Trimming removed 2 bases from V and 0 bases from J, with 10 bases in between. This CDR3 has 15 amino acids. The CDR3 reads CASSYRQGLNTEAFF. The CDR3 DNA reads TGTGCCAGCAGTTACCGGCAGGGCCTGAACACTGAAGCTTTCTTT.

The chain carries TRBV5-1 and TRBJ1-1, with 11 bases identical to TRBD1. The ends lost 4 bases at V and 3 bases at J; junction bases unmatched: 8. Germline loops: CDR1 SGHRS, CDR2 YFSETQ. The CDR3 has 16 amino acids. The CDR3: CASSPDRGRVDTEAFF. In DNA, the CDR3 is TGCGCCAGCAGCCCGGACAGGGGGCGCGTGGACACTGAAGCTTTCTTT.

This clone was seen only once. This sequence joins TRBV7-3 and TRBJ2-1, with 15 bases that match TRBD2. The CDR3 is 17 residues long. Germline CDR1 reads SGHTA; CDR2 reads FQGTGA. V lost 2 bases and J lost 8; bases outside the gene matches: 7. The CDR3 DNA reads as TGTGCCAGCAGCTTACGGACTAGCGGGGGGGTCCGGGATGAGCAGTTCTTC. Residues: CASSLRTSGGVRDEQFF.

The rearrangement joins TRBV29-1 to TRBJ2-3; TRBD1 agrees at 7 bases. This CDR3 has 12 amino acids. Germline V lookup: CDR1 SQVTM, CDR2 ANQGSEA. The V segment lost 8 bases and the J segment 2 bases; nucleotides outside the gene matches: 4. The CDR3 sequence is CSQGQNTDTQYF. In nucleotides, the CDR3 is TGCAGCCAGGGACAGAACACAGATACGCAGTATTTT.

The chain employs TRBV9 and TRBJ2-1; D possibly corresponds to TRBD2 (5 bases). CDR1 is SGDLS, CDR2 YYNGEE, per germline. The CDR3 is 15 residues long. Trimming took off 0 bases at V and 7 bases at J, with 14 bases between the two ends. CDR3 nucleotides: TGTGCCAGCAGCGTAGAAGGCTCTAGCACTAATGAGCAGTTCTTC. It specifies CASSVEGSSTNEQFF. Together with reference TRBV9 and TRBJ2-1, the CDR3 gives the full variable domain: DSGVTQTPKHLITATGQRVTLRCSPRSGDLSVYWYQQSLDQGLQFLIQYYNGEERAKGNILERFSAQQFPDLHSELNLSSLELGDSALYFCASSVEGSSTNEQFFGPGTRLTVL.

The table lists this clone with a few counts. The junction does not match germline at one end; this may be a read error. The J gene is TRBJ1-1, the V gene TRBV7-9; D gene uncertain. Germline V CDR1 and CDR2: SEHNR, FQNEAQ (reference sequence). The CDR3 consists of 16 residues. The DNA for the CDR3 is TGTTCCAGCAGCGATGATGTGTCGAGGGCGAAGTCTGAAGCTTTCTTT. It translates to CSSSDDVSRAKSEAFF.

The CDR3 is CASSPRVGYAPSYEQYF. The DNA for the CDR3 is TGCGCCAGCAGCCCCCGGGTCGGCTACGCGCCCTCCTACGAGCAGTACTTC. The chain has TRBV5-1 and TRBJ2-7; D uncertain. The CDR3 sequence is 17 residues long. V lost 4 bases, J lost 0 bases, and 20 bases lay in between. Germline CDR1 reads SGHRS; CDR2 reads YFSETQ. Together with reference TRBV5-1 and TRBJ2-7, the CDR3 gives the full variable domain: KAGVTQTPRYLIKTRGQQVTLSCSPISGHRSVSWYQQTPGQGLQFLFEYFSETQRNKGNFPGRFSGRQFSNSRSEMNVSTLELGDSALYLCASSPRVGYAPSYEQYFGPGTRLTVT.

This clone was detected once. V gene TRBV6-1 combines with J gene TRBJ2-3, with D maybe TRBD2 (6 bases). V was cut by 2 bases and J by 0 bases, with 12 bases left in between. Germline values: CDR1 MNHNS, CDR2 SASEGT. The CDR3 covers 16 residues. The CDR3 DNA follows: TGTGCCAGCAGTGAATTGAGGGCGGGGAGCACAGATACGCAGTATTTT. The encoded protein is CASSELRAGSTDTQYF.

The table lists this clone with a count of one. The chain couples TRBV19 to TRBJ1-2, with D possibly TRBD1 on 5 matching bases. CDR1 is LNHDA, CDR2 SQIVND, per germline (reference sequence). The CDR3 consists of 16 residues. V gave up 7 bases and J gave up 0 bases, with 18 bases separating them. The CDR3 is CASTNRGGVANYGYTF. DNA of the CDR3: TGTGCCAGTACTAATCGCGGGGGGGTAGCTAACTATGGCTACACCTTC.

The chain uses TRBV30 and TRBJ1-4, with TRBD1 as a possible D gene (6 bases). CDR1 is GTSNPN, CDR2 SVGIG, per germline (reference sequence). This CDR3 contains 14 residues. The V and J ends lost 0 bases and 12 bases respectively, with 17 bases between them. The CDR3 sequence is CAWSVTNRVVELFF. Written as DNA, the CDR3 is TGTGCCTGGAGTGTAACGAACAGGGTTGTGGAACTGTTTTTT.

V and J are TRBV7-9 and TRBJ1-4, with D perhaps TRBD1 (6 bases). The CDR3 has 12 amino acids. The V gene lost 6 bases and the J gene lost 8 bases, with 10 bases spanning the gap. Per germline, CDR1 SEHNR and CDR2 FQNEAQ (reference sequence). CDR3 amino acids: CASSSRGEKLFF. The CDR3 DNA follows: TGTGCCAGCAGTTCAAGGGGGGAAAAACTGTTTTTT.

V and J are TRBV11-2 and TRBJ1-2; 8 bases match TRBD1. J was trimmed by 8 bases and V by 0 bases; bases with no gene match: 2. Germline CDR1 and CDR2: SGHAT and FQNNGV. The CDR3 loop spans 13 amino acids. This CDR3 reads CASSLDRGRGYTF. Written as DNA, the CDR3 is TGTGCCAGCAGCTTAGACAGGGGGCGAGGCTACACCTTC.

The chain has TRBV6-1 and TRBJ2-3, with 8 positions matching TRBD2. The CDR3 covers 16 residues. Germline V gives CDR1 MNHNS, CDR2 SASEGT. With V trimmed by 3 bases and J by 4 bases, 9 bases remained unmatched. DNA for the CDR3: TGTGCCAGCAGTGATGCCGGGACTAGGGGGGCAGATACGCAGTATTTT. Its protein product is CASSDAGTRGADTQYF.

Turning to this clone: This sample includes further DNA sequences coding for the same CDR3. The chain recombines TRBV18 with TRBJ1-1, with a tentative D call TRBD1 (5 bases). Germline lookup yields CDR1 KGHSH and CDR2 LQKENI. V lost 3 bases, J lost 5 bases, and 7 bases lay in between. The length of the CDR3 is 12 residues. CDR3 DNA sequence: TGTGCCAGCTCACCCGCAGGGACTGAAGCTTTCTTT. Its protein is CASSPAGTEAFF. The whole variable domain, remainder taken from reference TRBV18 and TRBJ1-1, is NAGVMQNPRHLVRRRGQEARLRCSPMKGHSHVYWYRQLPEEGLKFMVYLQKENIIDESGMPKERFSAEFPKEGPSILRIQQVVRGDSAAYFCASSPAGTEAFFGQGTRLTVV.

This chain links TRBV15 with TRBJ1-5; possibly TRBD1 for D (5 bases). The CDR3 is 14 residues long. Germline values: CDR1 LNHNV, CDR2 YYDKDF (reference sequence). The V end lost 3 bases, the J end lost 2 bases, and 8 bases lay between the germline ends. CDR3 sequence (DNA): TGTGCCACCAGCAGCAGGGCCGGCAATCAGCCCCAGCATTTT. This gives the protein CATSSRAGNQPQHF.

This chain links TRBV6-1 with TRBJ2-4; possible D gene TRBD1, 6 bases. In germline, CDR1 is MNHNS, CDR2 SASEGT. V lost 3 bases to trimming and J lost 1 base, with 7 bases between them. CDR3 length: 14 residues. For the CDR3, the DNA is TGTGCCAGCAGTGATGACAGGGCCAAAAACATTCAGTACTTC. Translation: CASSDDRAKNIQYF.

The rearrangement links TRBV2 to TRBJ1-4, with D perhaps matching TRBD1 (5 bases). CDR1 is SNHLY and CDR2 is FYNNEI in the germline V gene. Trimming removed 3 bases from V and 8 bases from J, with 19 bases in between. The CDR3 contains 16 residues. CDR3 coding DNA: TGTGCCAGCAGTGATAACCCGGGCAGGGTTAACGAAAAACTGTTTTTT. Translated, it gives CASSDNPGRVNEKLFF.

This clone was seen once. This chain joins TRBV28 and TRBJ1-2, with a possible D match to TRBD1 (5 bases). From germline, CDR1 is MDHEN and CDR2 SYDVKM. The CDR3 runs to 12 residues. The V end lost 4 bases, the J end lost 8 bases, and 11 bases lay between the germline ends. In DNA form, the CDR3 reads TGTGCCAGCAGTTCCGTAGGGGCCGGCTACACCTTC. Residues: CASSSVGAGYTF.

The count of this clone is one. This chain joins TRBV6-1 and TRBJ2-1; D not certain. Germline V gene data show CDR1 as MNHNS and CDR2 as SASEGT. There are 15 residues in the CDR3. Trimming cost V 2 bases and J 6 bases, with 14 bases left between them. CDR3 loop: CASSELLTVPNEQFF. CDR3 nucleotide sequence: TGTGCCAGCAGTGAATTACTTACCGTGCCCAATGAGCAGTTCTTC.

The chain joins TRBV30 to TRBJ1-1, with 9 bases aligning to TRBD1. This CDR3 has 11 residues. Losses at the gene ends were 2 bases for V and 10 bases for J; bases not matched to a gene: 2. CDR1 is GTSNPN and CDR2 is SVGIG in the germline V gene (reference sequence). CDR3 amino acids: CAWSTQGAAFF. In nucleotides, the CDR3 is TGTGCCTGGAGTACACAGGGGGCAGCTTTCTTT.

The V gene is TRBV7-7, the J gene TRBJ2-7; 9 positions agree with TRBD2. V lost 5 bases, J lost 3 bases, and 11 bases stayed unmatched. The CDR3 is 16 amino acids. Germline V gene lookup returns CDR1 SSHAT and CDR2 FNYEAQ (reference sequence). The CDR3 sequence is CASSPGGLSGGYEQYF. The CDR3 DNA sequence: TGTGCCAGCAGCCCAGGGGGTCTTAGCGGGGGCTACGAGCAGTACTTC.

The rearrangement links TRBV18 to TRBJ1-2, with D perhaps TRBD1 (6 bases). The CDR3 is 13 amino acids. Germline V gives CDR1 KGHSH, CDR2 LQKENI. V lost 1 base and J 8 bases, leaving 11 bases between the germline ends. This CDR3 is CASSPQGDRGYTF. The CDR3, as DNA: TGTGCCAGCTCACCACAGGGGGATCGCGGCTACACCTTC.

J is TRBJ1-2 and V is TRBV6-5; tentatively, D is TRBD1 (6 bases). V was cut by 10 bases and J by 4 bases, with 22 bases left in between. The germline V gene encodes CDR1 MNHEY and CDR2 SVGAGI. CDR3 length: 15 amino acids. Here the CDR3 DNA reads TGTGCCACCGCCGGGGGGGCACAAAGGGCCTATGGCTACACCTTC. The encoded protein is CATAGGAQRAYGYTF.

Sample share makes this clone medium-sized. The chain has TRBV6-6 and TRBJ2-2; D might be TRBD2 (6 bases). The germline V and J ends were trimmed by 2 bases and 5 bases, with 6 bases remaining between them. The CDR3 runs 13 residues. Germline V gene data show CDR1 as MNHNY and CDR2 as SVGAGI (reference sequence). The CDR3 DNA reads TGTGCCAGCAGTTACCGGGAGACCGGGGAGCTGTTTTTT. Protein product: CASSYRETGELFF.

This clone was found once. J is TRBJ2-1 and V is TRBV18; 7 bases fit TRBD2. The V and J ends lost 6 bases and 1 base, in that order; junction bases with no gene match: 6. This CDR3 has 15 amino acids. Per the germline V gene, CDR1 is KGHSH and CDR2 is LQKENI. For the CDR3, the DNA is TGTGCCAGCTCGTCTCTAGCGGAGTCCTACAATGAGCAGTTCTTC. It specifies CASSSLAESYNEQFF.

The V and J genes are TRBV18 and TRBJ2-5; no clear D. The V gene's germline CDR1 is KGHSH and CDR2 LQKENI. The V gene lost 4 bases and the J gene lost 1 base, with 7 bases spanning the gap. CDR3 length: 13 amino acids. The CDR3 DNA follows: TGTGCCAGCTCACTAAATGTCCAAGAGACCCAGTACTTC. Amino acids: CASSLNVQETQYF.